What follows are 22 T cell receptor beta chains derived from one specimen sequenced in a study of T cells after yellow fever vaccination. TCRdb analysed the 5' RACE reads with MiXCR anew, one entry per CDR3 protein. The sample contains about 310,000 distinct CDR3 sequences, more than 3% of which appear only once. Sequenced material: PBMCs, taken on the day of the yellow fever booster vaccination. The receptors come from a man between 18 and 29 years old who received the YFV17D yellow fever vaccine.

The sample holds many counts of this clonotype. This chain connects TRBV27 to TRBJ1-6, with D hard to call. In germline, CDR1 is MNHEY, CDR2 SMNVEV (reference sequence). V lost 3 bases and J lost 8, with 11 bases in between. The CDR3 loop spans 14 amino acids. The CDR3 loop reads CASSLWGTDSPLHF. The CDR3 DNA follows: TGTGCCAGCAGTTTGTGGGGAACCGATTCACCCCTCCACTTT.

J is TRBJ1-2 and V is TRBV7-6; D is unclear. The CDR3 loop spans 16 amino acids. The germline V gene encodes CDR1 SGHVS and CDR2 FNYEAQ. Between the trimmed V and J ends, which lost 0 bases and 0 bases, there was a span of 11 bases. CDR3 nucleotides: TGTGCCAGCAGCTTAGCGGGCAGAGAAACTAACTATGGCTACACCTTC. It translates to CASSLAGRETNYGYTF.

This clonotype was picked up a small number of times. The V call is TRBV19, the J call TRBJ1-1; no definite D call. Germline assignment: CDR1 LNHDA and CDR2 SQIVND (reference sequence). V lost 6 bases, J lost 1 base, and 9 bases lay in between. This CDR3 has 13 residues. The CDR3 reads CASRDAGNTEAFF. The CDR3 DNA reads TGTGCCAGTAGGGATGCCGGGAACACTGAAGCTTTCTTT.

The table lists this clonotype with many counts. The chain is built from TRBV4-1 and TRBJ1-5, with 7 bases that match TRBD1. The V gene end was trimmed by 4 bases and the J gene end by 7 bases; junction bases not matched to a gene: 7. The CDR3 is 14 residues long. CDR1 MGHRA and CDR2 YSYEKL come from the germline V gene. The CDR3 region is CASSRPGQKQPQHF. The CDR3 region has the DNA TGCGCCAGCAGCCGACCGGGACAGAAGCAGCCCCAGCATTTT.

The V gene is TRBV5-1, the J gene TRBJ2-5; D is perhaps TRBD2 (5 bases). Germline V gene lookup returns CDR1 SGHRS and CDR2 YFSETQ. V lost 4 bases, J lost 1 base, and 11 bases lay in between. CDR3 length: 14 residues. The CDR3 loop is CASSPGVVQETQYF. DNA for the CDR3: TGCGCCAGCAGCCCCGGGGTGGTCCAAGAGACCCAGTACTTC.

In its sample, this clonotype was seen many times. The V and J genes are TRBV5-6 and TRBJ2-3; D gene uncertain. Trimming cost V 1 base and J 1 base, with 10 bases left between them. The CDR3 runs 15 residues. Germline V gene data show CDR1 as SGHDT and CDR2 as YYEEEE. CDR3 coding DNA: TGTGCCAGCAGCTTGCAGATCTCCGGCACAGATACGCAGTATTTT. The encoded protein is CASSLQISGTDTQYF.

This CDR3 is CASRVTGGGTEAFF. The CDR3 bases are TGCGCCAGCAGAGTAACAGGGGGCGGCACTGAAGCTTTCTTT. This rearrangement joins TRBV5-1 to TRBJ1-1, with 9 bases lining up with TRBD1. The V gene's germline CDR1 is SGHRS and CDR2 YFSETQ. V trimming: 5 bases; J trimming: 4 bases; junction bases outside the gene matches: 6. This CDR3 is 14 amino acids long.

The chain has TRBV6-5 and TRBJ1-6; no reliable D call. The ends were cut back, 7 bases at V and 7 bases at J, with 14 bases in the middle. Germline-derived CDR1 and CDR2 are MNHEY and SVGAGI. The CDR3 covers 14 residues. This chain's CDR3 is CASTNSYRNSPLHF. The CDR3 coding sequence is TGTGCCAGCACTAACTCGTATAGGAATTCACCCCTCCACTTT.

The sample holds many counts of this clonotype. The chain joins TRBV29-1 to TRBJ2-3, with D possibly TRBD1 on 5 matching bases. CDR3 size: 16 residues. Germline-derived CDR1 and CDR2 are SQVTM and ANQGSEA. V gave up 3 bases and J gave up 2 bases, with 18 bases separating them. For the CDR3, the DNA is TGCAGCGTTGAGGGTTTGGGGCAGGAGCTCACAGATACGCAGTATTTT. Its protein product is CSVEGLGQELTDTQYF.

This clonotype was seen more than once but under ten times. The genes are TRBV10-3 and TRBJ2-6; D is undetermined. CDR1 and CDR2 (germline): ENHRY, SYGVKD. Trimming shortened V by 5 bases and J by 0 bases, and 14 bases separated the two germline ends. CDR3 length equals 17 residues. The CDR3 DNA reads TGTGCCATCAGTAGACAAGCTACGGTCTCTGGGGCCAACGTCCTGACTTTC. It is translated as CAISRQATVSGANVLTF.

Of note for this clonotype: A much larger clone lies a single base off, so this may be a read error. The chain carries TRBV20-1 and TRBJ2-5; D not certain. The CDR3 totals 11 residues. CDR1 is DFQATT and CDR2 is SNEGSKA in the germline V gene (reference sequence). The CDR3 sequence: CCASVWETQYF. The CDR3 DNA sequence: TGCTGTGCTAGTGTATGGGAGACCCAGTACTTC.

This clonotype has at least ten counts. This chain uses TRBV5-1 with TRBJ2-1, with D possibly TRBD2 on 7 matching bases. The CDR3 consists of 14 residues. The germline V gene has CDR1 SGHRS and CDR2 YFSETQ. Trimming removed 5 bases from V and 8 bases from J, with 17 bases in between. DNA for the CDR3: TGCGCCAGCAGTCACCTTGGGGGGGCTGATGAGCAGTTCTTC. Translation: CASSHLGGADEQFF.

This clonotype was observed a few times. The V call is TRBV19, the J call TRBJ2-2; 7 bases align to TRBD1. With V trimmed by 5 bases and J by 6 bases, 9 bases remained unmatched. The CDR3 has 15 amino acids. Germline CDR1 and CDR2: LNHDA and SQIVND (reference sequence). CDR3 sequence reads: CASSLRLTGPGELFF. The CDR3, as DNA: TGTGCCAGTAGTCTACGCCTGACAGGGCCCGGGGAGCTGTTTTTT. The full variable domain, completed using reference TRBV19 and TRBJ2-2, is DGGITQSPKYLFRKEGQNVTLSCEQNLNHDAMYWYRQDPGQGLRLIYYSQIVNDFQKGDIAEGYSVSREKKESFPLTVTSAQKNPTAFYLCASSLRLTGPGELFFGEGSRLTVL.

This clonotype was detected a few times. The chain employs TRBV2 and TRBJ1-5; D call uncertain. V lost 6 bases, J lost 0 bases, and 12 bases lay in between. Germline lookup yields CDR1 SNHLY and CDR2 FYNNEI. This CDR3 region has 15 residues. CDR3 sequence: CASSEDWNSNQPQHF. CDR3 DNA: TGTGCCAGCAGCGAGGACTGGAATAGCAATCAGCCCCAGCATTTT. Full variable domain (rest looked up from reference TRBV2 and TRBJ1-5): EPEVTQTPSHQVTQMGQEVILRCVPISNHLYFYWYRQILGQKVEFLVSFYNNEISEKSEIFDDQFSVERPDGSNFTLKIRSTKLEDSAMYFCASSEDWNSNQPQHFGDGTRLSIL.

V usage is TRBV9 and J usage is TRBJ2-2, with D perhaps matching TRBD2 (6 bases). The CDR3 runs to 16 residues. Deletions cut 0 bases from V and 5 bases from J, with 14 bases between. Germline CDR1 reads SGDLS; CDR2 reads YYNGEE. The CDR3 nucleotides read TGTGCCAGCAGCGTAGGGGAGGCAGGGAGGACCGGGGAGCTGTTTTTT. This sequence encodes CASSVGEAGRTGELFF.

There are many counts of this clonotype. The chain joins TRBV6-2 or TRBV6-3 to TRBJ2-3; D might be TRBD1 (6 bases). V lost 5 bases and J 6 bases, leaving 15 bases between the germline ends. The CDR3 length is 14 residues. Germline CDR1 is MNHEY and CDR2 is SVGEGT. In nucleotides, the CDR3 is TGTGCCAGCAGTAGCACAGGGTTCGAGGATACGCAGTATTTT. Translating it yields CASSSTGFEDTQYF.

Ten or more counts support this clonotype. The CDR3 here is CSVEKDRGRRCDEQYV. In DNA, the CDR3 is TGCAGCGTTGAAAAGGATAGGGGACGGCGTTGCGACGAGCAGTACGTC. The gene calls are TRBV29-1 and TRBJ2-7; TRBD1 or TRBD2 may be the D gene (5 bases each). V dropped 2 bases and J dropped 5 bases, with 22 bases sitting between them. Germline V gives CDR1 SQVTM, CDR2 ANQGSEA. The CDR3 spans 16 residues.

This clonotype was picked up many times. The chain carries TRBV11-2 and TRBJ2-1; D remains ambiguous. Germline V gene lookup returns CDR1 SGHAT and CDR2 FQNNGV. The germline V and J ends were trimmed by 8 bases and 9 bases, with 8 bases remaining between them. CDR3 length: 10 amino acids. CDR3 amino acids: CASGLSEQFF. Written as DNA, the CDR3 is TGTGCCAGCGGGCTGAGTGAGCAGTTCTTC.

This chain uses TRBV4-1 with TRBJ2-5; 9 nucleotides line up with TRBD1. The CDR3 contains 14 residues. The trim removed 4 bases at V and 5 bases at J, leaving 5 bases unmatched. In germline, CDR1 is MGHRA, CDR2 YSYEKL. The CDR3 region has the DNA TGCGCCAGCAGCCGCGGACAGGGGTGGGAGACCCAGTACTTC. It specifies CASSRGQGWETQYF.

This clonotype was observed a handful of times. The chain recombines TRBV5-1 with TRBJ1-1; D ambiguous. Germline CDR1 SGHRS, CDR2 YFSETQ. Between the trimmed V and J ends, which lost 0 bases and 0 bases, there was a span of 6 bases. CDR3 length: 14 residues. The DNA of the CDR3 is TGCGCCAGCAGCTTGGCTGAGCTGAACACTGAAGCTTTCTTT. Translation gives CASSLAELNTEAFF.

The chain couples TRBV30 to TRBJ2-7, with 7 positions matching TRBD2. Trimming took 5 bases from V and 1 from J; bases not matched to a gene: 14. Looked up from germline, CDR1 is GTSNPN and CDR2 is SVGIG (reference sequence). This CDR3 is built from 16 residues. This CDR3 is CAWGVSKTSSSYEQYF. The CDR3 nucleotides read TGTGCCTGGGGCGTTTCTAAGACTAGCAGTTCCTACGAGCAGTACTTC.

This rearrangement joins TRBV6-5 to TRBJ1-1; D gene ambiguous. Trimming cost V 2 bases and J 6 bases, with 10 bases left between them. The CDR3 length is 13 residues. Germline CDR1 is MNHEY and CDR2 is SVGAGI. This CDR3 reads CASSYTTSAEAFF. The CDR3 region has the DNA TGTGCCAGCAGTTACACCACGTCGGCTGAAGCTTTCTTT.